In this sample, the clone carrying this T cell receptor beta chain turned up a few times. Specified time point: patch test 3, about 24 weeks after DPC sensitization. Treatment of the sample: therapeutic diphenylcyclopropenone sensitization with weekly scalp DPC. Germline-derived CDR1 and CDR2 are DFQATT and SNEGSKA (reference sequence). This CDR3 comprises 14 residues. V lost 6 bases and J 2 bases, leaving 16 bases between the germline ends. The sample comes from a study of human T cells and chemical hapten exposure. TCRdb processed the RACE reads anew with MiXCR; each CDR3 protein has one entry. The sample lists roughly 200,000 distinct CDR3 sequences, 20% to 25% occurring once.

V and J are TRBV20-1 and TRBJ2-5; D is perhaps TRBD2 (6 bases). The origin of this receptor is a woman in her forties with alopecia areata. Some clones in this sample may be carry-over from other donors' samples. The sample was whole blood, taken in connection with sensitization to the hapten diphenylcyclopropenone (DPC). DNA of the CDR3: TGCAGTGCAAGATCGGCGGGGCAACAAGAGACCCAGTACTTC. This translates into CSARSAGQQETQYF.